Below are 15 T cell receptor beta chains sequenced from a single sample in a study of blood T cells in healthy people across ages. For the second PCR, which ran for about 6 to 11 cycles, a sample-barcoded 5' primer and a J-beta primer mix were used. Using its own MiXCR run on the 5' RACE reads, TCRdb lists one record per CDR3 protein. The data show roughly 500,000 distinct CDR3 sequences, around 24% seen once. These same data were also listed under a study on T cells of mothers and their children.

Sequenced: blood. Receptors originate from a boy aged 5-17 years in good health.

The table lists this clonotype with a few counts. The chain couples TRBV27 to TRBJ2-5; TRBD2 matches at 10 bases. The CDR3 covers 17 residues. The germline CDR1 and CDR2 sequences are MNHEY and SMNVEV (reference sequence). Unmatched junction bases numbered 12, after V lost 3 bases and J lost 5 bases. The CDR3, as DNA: TGTGCCAGCAGTTTCGGGGACTTAGCGGGAGGACCGGAGACCCAGTACTTC. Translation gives CASSFGDLAGGPETQYF.

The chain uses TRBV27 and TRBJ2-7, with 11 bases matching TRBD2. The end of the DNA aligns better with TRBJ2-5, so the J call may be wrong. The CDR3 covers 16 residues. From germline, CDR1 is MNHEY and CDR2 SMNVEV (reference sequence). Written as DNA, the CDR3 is TGTGCCAGCAGTTCTACGGGACTAGCGGATCAAGAGACCCAGTACTTC. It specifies CASSSTGLADQETQYF.

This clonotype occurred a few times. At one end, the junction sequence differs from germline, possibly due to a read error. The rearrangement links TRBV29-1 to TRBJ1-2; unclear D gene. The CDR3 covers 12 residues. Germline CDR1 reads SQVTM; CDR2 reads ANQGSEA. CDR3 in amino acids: CSVEAGYYGYTF. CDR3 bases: TGCAGCGTTGAAGCCGGATACTACGGCTACACCTTC.

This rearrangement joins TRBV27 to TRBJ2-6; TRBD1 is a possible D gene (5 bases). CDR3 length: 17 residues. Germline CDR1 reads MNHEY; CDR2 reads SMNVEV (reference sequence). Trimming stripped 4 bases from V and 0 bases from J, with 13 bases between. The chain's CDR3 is CASSSDTALSGANVLTF. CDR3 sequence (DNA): TGTGCCAGCAGTTCGGACACTGCCCTCTCTGGGGCCAACGTCCTGACTTTC.

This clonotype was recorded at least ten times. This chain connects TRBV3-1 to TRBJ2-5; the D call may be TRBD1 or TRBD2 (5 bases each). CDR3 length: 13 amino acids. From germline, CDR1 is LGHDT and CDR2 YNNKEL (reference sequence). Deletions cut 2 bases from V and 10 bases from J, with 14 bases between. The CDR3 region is CASSQRNRDLQYF. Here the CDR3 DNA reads TGTGCCAGCAGCCAAAGAAACCGGGACCTCCAGTACTTC.

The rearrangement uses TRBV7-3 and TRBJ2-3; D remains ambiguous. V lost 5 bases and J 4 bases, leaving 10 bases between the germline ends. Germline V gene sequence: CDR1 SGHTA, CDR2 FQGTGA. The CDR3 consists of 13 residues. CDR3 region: CASSRSGPDTQYF. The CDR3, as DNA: TGTGCCAGCAGCCGGTCAGGTCCAGATACGCAGTATTTT.

CDR3 nucleotides: TGTGCCAGCAAAATAGCGGGAGGCAGCCGAGAGCAGTTCTTC. Protein product: CASKIAGGSREQFF. The genes are TRBV6-5 and TRBJ2-1, with TRBD2 matching 10 bases. CDR1 is MNHEY, CDR2 SVGAGI, per germline. The CDR3 extends over 14 amino acids. V was clipped by 7 bases and J by 10 bases; unmatched bases: 10.

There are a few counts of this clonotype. Here the CDR3 reads CASSWTGKNIQYF. CDR3 DNA: TGTGCCAGCAGCTGGACAGGGAAAAACATTCAGTACTTC. J is TRBJ2-4 and V is TRBV25-1, with TRBD1 identical over 8 bases. The CDR3 totals 13 residues. The V segment lost 6 bases and the J segment 4 bases; nucleotides outside the gene matches: 2. Germline V gene sequence: CDR1 MGHDK, CDR2 SYGVNS.

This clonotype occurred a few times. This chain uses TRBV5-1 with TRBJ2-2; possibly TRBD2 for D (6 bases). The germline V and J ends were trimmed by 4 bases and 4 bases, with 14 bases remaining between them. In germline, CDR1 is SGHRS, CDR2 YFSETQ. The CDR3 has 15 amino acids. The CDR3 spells CASSPEGPVTGELFF. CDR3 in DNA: TGCGCCAGCAGCCCGGAGGGTCCCGTCACCGGGGAGCTGTTTTTT.

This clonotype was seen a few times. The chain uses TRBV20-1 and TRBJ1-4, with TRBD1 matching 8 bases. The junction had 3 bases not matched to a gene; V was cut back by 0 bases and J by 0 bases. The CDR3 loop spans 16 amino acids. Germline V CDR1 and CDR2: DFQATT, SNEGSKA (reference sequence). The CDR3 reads CSARDLQGATNEKLFF. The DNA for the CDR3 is TGCAGTGCTAGAGATCTACAGGGGGCAACTAATGAAAAACTGTTTTTT.

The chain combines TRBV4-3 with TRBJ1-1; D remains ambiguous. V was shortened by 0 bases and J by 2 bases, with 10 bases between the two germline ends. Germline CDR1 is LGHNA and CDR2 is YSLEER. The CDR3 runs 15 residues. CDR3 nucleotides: TGCGCCAGCAGCCAAGATATCACGGGAAACACTGAAGCTTTCTTT. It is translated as CASSQDITGNTEAFF.

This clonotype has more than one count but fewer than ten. The CDR3 DNA follows: TGTGCCAGCAGCTGGGGCATGAAAGTAGGGACCTATCTGCCCCAGCATTTT. It yields the protein CASSWGMKVGTYLPQHF. J is TRBJ1-5 and V is TRBV7-2; maybe TRBD1 (5 bases). The CDR3 runs to 17 residues. CDR1 SGHTA and CDR2 FQGNSA come from the germline V gene. Trimming shortened V by 4 bases and J by 9 bases, and 25 bases separated the two germline ends. Complete variable domain (other parts from reference TRBV7-2 and TRBJ1-5): GAGVSQSPSNKVTEKGKDVELRCDPISGHTALYWYRQSLGQGLEFLIYFQGNSAPDKSGLPSDRFSAERTGGSVSTLTIQRTQQEDSAVYLCASSWGMKVGTYLPQHFGDGTRLSIL.

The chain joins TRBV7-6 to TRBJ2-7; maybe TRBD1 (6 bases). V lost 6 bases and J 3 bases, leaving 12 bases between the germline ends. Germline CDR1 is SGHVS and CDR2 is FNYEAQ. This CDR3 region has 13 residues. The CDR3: CASSSTGYYEQYF. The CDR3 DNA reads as TGTGCCAGCAGTTCTACAGGGTACTACGAGCAGTACTTC.

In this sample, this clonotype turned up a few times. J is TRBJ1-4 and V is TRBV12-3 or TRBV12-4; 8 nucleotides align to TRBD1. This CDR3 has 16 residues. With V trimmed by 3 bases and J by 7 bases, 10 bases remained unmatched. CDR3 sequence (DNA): TGTGCCAGCAGTTTTGGGACAGGTCTAGGAGGTGAAAAACTGTTTTTT. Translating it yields CASSFGTGLGGEKLFF.

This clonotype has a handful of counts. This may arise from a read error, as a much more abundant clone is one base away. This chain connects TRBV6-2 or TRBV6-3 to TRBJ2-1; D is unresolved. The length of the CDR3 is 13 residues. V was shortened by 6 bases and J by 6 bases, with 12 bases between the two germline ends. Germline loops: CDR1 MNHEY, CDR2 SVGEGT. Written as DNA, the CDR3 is TGTGCCAGCAGCCAAGACTGTCCCAATGAGCAGTTCTTC. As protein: CASSQDCPNEQFF.